This T cell receptor (beta chain) derives from a study of regulatory T cells in long-lasting Graves disease. The CDR3 totals 16 residues. Per germline, CDR1 SNHLY and CDR2 FYNNEI. The V and J ends lost 7 bases and 7 bases, in that order; junction bases with no gene match: 12. Note on this clonotype: The target antigen is unknown.

The sample's time point: newly diagnosed GD, antithyroid drugs for less than 3 months. RNA extracted from PBMCs served as the sequencing template. Patients of an endocrinology department in Xi'an, China, were included. Investigators prepared the TCR beta libraries by applying iRepertoire HTBI primers and Arm-PCR of CDR3 regions. MiXCR, run by TCRdb on the multiplex PCR reads, gives a single entry per CDR3 protein. The profile covers fewer than 650,000 distinct CDR3 sequences, with about 16% appearing a single time and around 12% taken by the ten largest. Study-level points and caveats: Whereas new patients shared 800 to 1,000 public clonotypes, persistent patients shared more, at approximately 2,500. Persistent disease preferred TRBV28, TRBJ1-2 and TRBJ2-5; new disease, TRBV20-1 and TRBJ2-1.

These data also featured in a second study, about T cells in Graves' hyperthyroidism and ophthalmopathy. That source adds: In validation, the model predicted ophthalmopathy. These predictions came a median about 6.2 months before onset.

J is TRBJ2-2 and V is TRBV2; 10 nucleotides line up with TRBD2. This TCR derives from a man aged 18-30 years with Graves disease. The input for sequencing was peripheral blood mononuclear cells (PBMCs), taken at new diagnosis, from a patient treated with antithyroid drugs. CDR3: CASIGGLAGADGELFF. CDR3 nucleotides: TGTGCCAGCATTGGGGGGCTAGCGGGAGCCGACGGGGAGCTGTTTTTT. Drawing the rest from reference TRBV2 and TRBJ2-2, the complete variable domain is EPEVTQTPSHQVTQMGQEVILRCVPISNHLYFYWYRQILGQKVEFLVSFYNNEISEKSEIFDDQFSVERPDGSNFTLKIRSTKLEDSAMYFCASIGGLAGADGELFFGEGSRLTVL.